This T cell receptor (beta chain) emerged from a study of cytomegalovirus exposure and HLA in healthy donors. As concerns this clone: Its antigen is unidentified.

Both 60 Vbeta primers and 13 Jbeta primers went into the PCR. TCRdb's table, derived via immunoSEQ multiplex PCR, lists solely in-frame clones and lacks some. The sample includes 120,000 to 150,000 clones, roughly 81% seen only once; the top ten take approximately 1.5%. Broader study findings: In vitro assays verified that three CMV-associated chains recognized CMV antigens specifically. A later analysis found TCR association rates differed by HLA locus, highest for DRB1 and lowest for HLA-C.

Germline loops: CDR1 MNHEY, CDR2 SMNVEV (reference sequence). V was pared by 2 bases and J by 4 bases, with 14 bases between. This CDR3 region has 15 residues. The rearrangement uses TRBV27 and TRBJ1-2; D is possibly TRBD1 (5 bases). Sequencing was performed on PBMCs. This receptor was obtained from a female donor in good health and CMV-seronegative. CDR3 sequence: CASSLTGGLVYGYTF. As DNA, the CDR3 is TGTGCCAGCAGTTTAACTGGGGGACTAGTCTATGGCTACACCTTC.